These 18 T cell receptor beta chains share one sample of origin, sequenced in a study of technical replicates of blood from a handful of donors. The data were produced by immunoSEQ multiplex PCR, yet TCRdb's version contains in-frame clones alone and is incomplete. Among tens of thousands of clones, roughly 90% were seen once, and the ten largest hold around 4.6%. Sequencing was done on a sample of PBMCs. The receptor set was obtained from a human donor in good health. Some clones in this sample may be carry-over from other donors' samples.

As DNA, the CDR3 is TGTGCCAGCAGCCCCCAGGGAACAGGGAACACTGAAGCTTTCTTT. It specifies CASSPQGTGNTEAFF. The rearrangement uses TRBV9 and TRBJ1-1; D might be TRBD1 (5 bases). The CDR3 contains 15 residues. In germline, CDR1 is SGDLS, CDR2 YYNGEE. V lost 4 bases to trimming and J lost 1 base, with 14 bases between them. Combining the CDR3 with reference TRBV9 and TRBJ1-1 gives the whole variable domain DSGVTQTPKHLITATGQRVTLRCSPRSGDLSVYWYQQSLDQGLQFLIQYYNGEERAKGNILERFSAQQFPDLHSELNLSSLELGDSALYFCASSPQGTGNTEAFFGQGTRLTVV.

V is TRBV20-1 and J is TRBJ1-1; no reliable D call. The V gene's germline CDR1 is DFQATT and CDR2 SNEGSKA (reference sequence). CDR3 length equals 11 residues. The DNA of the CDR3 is TGCAGCTCATACTATAACACTGAAGCTTTCTTT. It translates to CSSYYNTEAFF.

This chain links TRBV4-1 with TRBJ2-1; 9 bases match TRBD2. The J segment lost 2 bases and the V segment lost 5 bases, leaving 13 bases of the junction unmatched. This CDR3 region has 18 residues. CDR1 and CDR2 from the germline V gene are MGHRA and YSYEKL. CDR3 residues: CASSSAGASSGTYNEQFF. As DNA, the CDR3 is TGCGCCAGCAGCTCCGCCGGTGCGTCTAGCGGGACCTACAATGAGCAGTTCTTC.

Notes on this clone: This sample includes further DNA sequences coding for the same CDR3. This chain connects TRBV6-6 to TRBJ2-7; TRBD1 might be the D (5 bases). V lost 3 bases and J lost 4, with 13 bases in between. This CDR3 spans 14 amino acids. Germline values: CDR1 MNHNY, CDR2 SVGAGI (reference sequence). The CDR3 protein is CASSYVRAAYEQYF. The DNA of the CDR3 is TGTGCCAGCAGTTATGTCAGGGCAGCATACGAGCAGTACTTC.

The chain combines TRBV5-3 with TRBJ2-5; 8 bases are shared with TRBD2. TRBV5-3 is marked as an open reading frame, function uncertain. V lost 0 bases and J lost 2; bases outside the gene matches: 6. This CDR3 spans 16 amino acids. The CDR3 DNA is TGTGCCAGAAGCTTGGAGGGGTTAGCGGGGCAAGAGACCCAGTACTTC. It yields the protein CARSLEGLAGQETQYF.

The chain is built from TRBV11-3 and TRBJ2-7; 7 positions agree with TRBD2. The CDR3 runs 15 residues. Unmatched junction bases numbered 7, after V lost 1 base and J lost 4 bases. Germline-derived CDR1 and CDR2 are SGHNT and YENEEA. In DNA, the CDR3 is TGTGCCAGCAGCTTAGGAGCGGGGCCCTCATACGAGCAGTACTTC. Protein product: CASSLGAGPSYEQYF.

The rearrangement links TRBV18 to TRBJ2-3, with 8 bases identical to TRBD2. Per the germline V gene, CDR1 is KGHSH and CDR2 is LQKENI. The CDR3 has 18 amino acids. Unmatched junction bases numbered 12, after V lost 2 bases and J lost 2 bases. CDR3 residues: CASSPARGGVKFTDTQYF. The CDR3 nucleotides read TGTGCCAGCTCACCAGCTCGGGGGGGCGTGAAGTTCACAGATACGCAGTATTTT. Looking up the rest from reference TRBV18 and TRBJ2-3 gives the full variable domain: NAGVMQNPRHLVRRRGQEARLRCSPMKGHSHVYWYRQLPEEGLKFMVYLQKENIIDESGMPKERFSAEFPKEGPSILRIQQVVRGDSAAYFCASSPARGGVKFTDTQYFGPGTRLTVL.

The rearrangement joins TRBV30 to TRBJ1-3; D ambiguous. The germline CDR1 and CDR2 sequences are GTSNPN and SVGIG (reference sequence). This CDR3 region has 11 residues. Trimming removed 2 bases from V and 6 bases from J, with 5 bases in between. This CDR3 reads CAWSWQNTIYF. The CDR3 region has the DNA TGTGCCTGGAGTTGGCAAAACACCATATATTTT.

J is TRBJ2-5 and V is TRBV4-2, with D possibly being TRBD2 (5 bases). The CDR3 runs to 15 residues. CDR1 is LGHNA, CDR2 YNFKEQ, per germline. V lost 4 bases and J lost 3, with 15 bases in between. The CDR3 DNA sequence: TGTGCCAGCAGCCTAACCGGGAAAAGGGAAGAGACCCAGTACTTC. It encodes CASSLTGKREETQYF.

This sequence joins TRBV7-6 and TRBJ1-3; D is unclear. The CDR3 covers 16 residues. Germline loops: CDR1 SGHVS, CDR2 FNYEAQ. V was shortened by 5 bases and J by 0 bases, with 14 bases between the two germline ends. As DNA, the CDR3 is TGTGCCAGCAGCGATAGAGGGAGGATCTCTGGAAACACCATATATTTT. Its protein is CASSDRGRISGNTIYF.

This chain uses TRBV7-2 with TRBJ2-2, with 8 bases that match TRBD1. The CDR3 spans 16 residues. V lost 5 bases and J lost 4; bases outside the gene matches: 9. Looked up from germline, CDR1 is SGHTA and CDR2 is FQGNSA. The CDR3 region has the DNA TGTGCCAGCAGCATCCGACAGGGGTCGATCACCGGGGAGCTGTTTTTT. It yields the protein CASSIRQGSITGELFF.

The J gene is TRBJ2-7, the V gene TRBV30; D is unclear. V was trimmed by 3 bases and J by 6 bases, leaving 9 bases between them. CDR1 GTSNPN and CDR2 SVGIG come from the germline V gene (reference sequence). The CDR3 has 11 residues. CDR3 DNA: TGTGCCTGGAGCAAGAGTGGCGAGCAGTACTTC. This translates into CAWSKSGEQYF.

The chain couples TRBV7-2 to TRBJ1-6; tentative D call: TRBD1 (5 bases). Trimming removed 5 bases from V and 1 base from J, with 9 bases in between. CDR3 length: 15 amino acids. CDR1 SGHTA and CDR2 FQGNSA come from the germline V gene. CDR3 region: CASSPQGSYNSPLHF. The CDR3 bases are TGTGCCAGCAGCCCTCAGGGTTCCTATAATTCACCCCTCCACTTT.

The CDR3 is CANSLSGAYNEQFF. The DNA of the CDR3 is TGCGCCAATTCTTTATCGGGAGCTTACAATGAGCAGTTCTTC. The rearrangement links TRBV5-1 to TRBJ2-1; D is perhaps TRBD2 (6 bases). Germline assignment: CDR1 SGHRS and CDR2 YFSETQ. CDR3 length: 14 amino acids. V was trimmed by 9 bases and J by 4 bases, leaving 17 bases between them. Combining the CDR3 with reference TRBV5-1 and TRBJ2-1 gives the whole variable domain KAGVTQTPRYLIKTRGQQVTLSCSPISGHRSVSWYQQTPGQGLQFLFEYFSETQRNKGNFPGRFSGRQFSNSRSEMNVSTLELGDSALYLCANSLSGAYNEQFFGPGTRLTVL.

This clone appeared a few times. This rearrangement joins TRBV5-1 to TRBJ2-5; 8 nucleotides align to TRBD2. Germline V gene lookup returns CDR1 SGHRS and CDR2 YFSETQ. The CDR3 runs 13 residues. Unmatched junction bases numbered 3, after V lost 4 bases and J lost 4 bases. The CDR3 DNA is TGCGCCAGCAGCCCGCTAGCGGGAGAGACCCAGTACTTC. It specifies CASSPLAGETQYF.

CDR3 sequence reads: CASSKVGDQPQHF. CDR3 DNA sequence: TGTGCCAGCAGCAAAGTGGGAGATCAGCCCCAGCATTTT. This chain connects TRBV21-1 to TRBJ1-5. TRBV21-1 constitutes a pseudogene. The CDR3 has 13 residues.

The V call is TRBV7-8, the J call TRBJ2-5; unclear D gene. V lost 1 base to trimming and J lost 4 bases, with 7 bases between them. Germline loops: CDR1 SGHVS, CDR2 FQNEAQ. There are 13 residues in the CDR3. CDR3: CASSLEQSETQYF. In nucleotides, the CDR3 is TGTGCCAGCAGCTTAGAACAGTCAGAGACCCAGTACTTC.

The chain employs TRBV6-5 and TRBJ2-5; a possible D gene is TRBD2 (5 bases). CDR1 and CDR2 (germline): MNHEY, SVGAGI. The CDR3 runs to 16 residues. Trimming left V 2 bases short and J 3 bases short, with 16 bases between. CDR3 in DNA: TGTGCCAGCAGTTACGGGTGGGAGAGCCCAAAAGAGACCCAGTACTTC. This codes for CASSYGWESPKETQYF.